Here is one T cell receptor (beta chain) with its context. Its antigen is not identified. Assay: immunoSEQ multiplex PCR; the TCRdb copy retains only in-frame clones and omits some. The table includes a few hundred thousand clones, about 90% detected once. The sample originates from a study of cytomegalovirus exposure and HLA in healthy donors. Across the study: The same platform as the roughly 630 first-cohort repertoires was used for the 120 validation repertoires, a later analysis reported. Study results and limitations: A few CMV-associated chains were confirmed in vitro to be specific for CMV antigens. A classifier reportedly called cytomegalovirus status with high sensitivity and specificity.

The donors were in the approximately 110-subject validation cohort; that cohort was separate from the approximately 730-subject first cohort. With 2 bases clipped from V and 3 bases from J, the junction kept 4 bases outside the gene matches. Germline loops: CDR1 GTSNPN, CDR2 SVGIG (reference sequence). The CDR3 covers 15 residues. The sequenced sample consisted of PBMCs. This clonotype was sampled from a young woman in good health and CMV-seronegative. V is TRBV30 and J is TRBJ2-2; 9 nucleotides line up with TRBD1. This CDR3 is CAWSRDRVDTGELFF. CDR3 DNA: TGTGCCTGGAGTAGGGACAGGGTGGACACCGGGGAGCTGTTTTTT.